The next 30 T cell receptor beta chains were all read from a single sample in a study of radiotherapy plus CTLA-4 blockade in lung cancer. Only in-frame clones appear in the TCRdb table, and some are missing; sequencing was by immunoSEQ multiplex PCR. The table shows some 100,000 clones, with about four fifths occurring only once. Sample: peripheral blood, taken from a patient treated with radiotherapy plus ipilimumab. These receptors came from a human donor with non-small cell lung cancer who had a partial response to radiotherapy plus ipilimumab.

This chain connects TRBV19 to TRBJ1-2, with 7 bases fitting TRBD1. Losses at the gene ends were 7 bases for V and 8 bases for J; bases not matched to a gene: 10. The CDR3 consists of 13 residues. The germline V gene has CDR1 LNHDA and CDR2 SQIVND (reference sequence). The CDR3 protein is CASKDPGQQGYTF. The CDR3 DNA reads TGTGCCAGTAAGGATCCGGGACAGCAGGGCTACACCTTC.

In its sample, this clone is medium-sized. The chain combines TRBV7-6 with TRBJ2-2; 8 nucleotides align to TRBD2. CDR3 size: 16 residues. The J segment lost 6 bases and the V segment lost 3 bases, leaving 9 bases of the junction unmatched. Germline CDR1 reads SGHVS; CDR2 reads FNYEAQ. The CDR3 DNA is TGTGCCAGCAGCTTTCTCAGCGGGAGTGGGGCCGGGGAGCTGTTTTTT. Protein product: CASSFLSGSGAGELFF.

This rearrangement joins TRBV7-9 to TRBJ2-3, with 12 positions matching TRBD2. J was trimmed by 1 base and V by 2 bases; bases with no gene match: 1. The CDR3 has 16 residues. The germline gives CDR1 SEHNR, CDR2 FQNEAQ (reference sequence). The CDR3 coding sequence is TGTGCCAGCAGCTTAAGACTAGCGGGGGGCACAGATACGCAGTATTTT. As protein: CASSLRLAGGTDTQYF. Using reference TRBV7-9 and TRBJ2-3 for the parts outside the CDR3, the full variable domain is DTGVSQNPRHKITKRGQNVTFRCDPISEHNRLYWYRQTLGQGPEFLTYFQNEAQLEKSRLLSDRFSAERPKGSFSTLEIQRTEQGDSAMYLCASSLRLAGGTDTQYFGPGTRLTVL.

J is TRBJ2-5 and V is TRBV4-3; TRBD1 agrees at 9 bases. The V and J ends lost 4 bases and 5 bases, in that order; junction bases with no gene match: 8. CDR1 LGHNA and CDR2 YSLEER come from the germline V gene. The CDR3 covers 15 residues. The CDR3 DNA is TGCGCCAGCAGCCGGGACAGGGTCGGGGAGGAGACCCAGTACTTC. As protein: CASSRDRVGEETQYF.

This clone was observed a few times. This chain uses TRBV2 with TRBJ2-4, with D perhaps matching TRBD2 (5 bases). The CDR3 runs 15 residues. Germline CDR1 reads SNHLY; CDR2 reads FYNNEI. V lost 6 bases and J lost 12, with 24 bases in between. CDR3 protein: CASSVNDLVGGRQYF. CDR3 coding DNA: TGTGCCAGCAGCGTGAACGACCTGGTAGGAGGACGTCAGTACTTC.

The chain joins TRBV7-3 to TRBJ2-5, with 8 positions matching TRBD2. This CDR3 has 14 residues. CDR1 is SGHTA and CDR2 is FQGTGA in the germline V gene. With V trimmed by 5 bases and J by 2 bases, 4 bases remained unmatched. CDR3 in DNA: TGTGCCAGCAGCCCGACTAGCGCTCAAGAGACCCAGTACTTC. This translates into CASSPTSAQETQYF.

This chain links TRBV27 with TRBJ2-2; 12 bases fit TRBD2. V lost 5 bases to trimming and J lost 3 bases; unmatched junction nucleotides: 7. CDR1 and CDR2 from the germline V gene are MNHEY and SMNVEV (reference sequence). This CDR3 comprises 17 residues. The CDR3 loop is CASSLRTSGTYTGELFF. The CDR3 DNA reads as TGTGCCAGCAGTCTGAGGACTAGCGGGACGTACACCGGGGAGCTGTTTTTT.

The CDR3 DNA sequence: TGTGCCAGCAGTGAAAGGGGGTTTGAGGGGACGGGCTACACCTTC. Protein product: CASSERGFEGTGYTF. The V gene is TRBV6-1, the J gene TRBJ1-2, with a weak D call TRBD1 (6 bases). CDR1 is MNHNS, CDR2 SASEGT, per germline. The V and J ends lost 2 bases and 8 bases respectively, with 18 bases between them. CDR3 length: 15 amino acids.

This clone was detected a few times. This chain connects TRBV6-5 to TRBJ1-6, with D maybe TRBD1 (5 bases). The CDR3 is made up of 14 amino acids. Trimming removed 4 bases at V and 7 bases at J, with 11 bases between. Germline V gene data show CDR1 as MNHEY and CDR2 as SVGAGI. CDR3 nucleotide sequence: TGTGCCAGCAGTTTAACAGGTCGAAATTCACCCCTCCACTTT. This sequence encodes CASSLTGRNSPLHF.

This clone was detected only once. J is TRBJ1-2 and V is TRBV5-1; 7 nucleotides match TRBD1. V was clipped by 0 bases and J by 4 bases; unmatched bases: 9. The CDR3 has 16 residues. CDR1 and CDR2 (germline): SGHRS, YFSETQ. Here the CDR3 reads CASSLAEQGILYGYTF. The CDR3 bases are TGCGCCAGCAGCTTGGCCGAACAGGGGATCCTCTATGGCTACACCTTC. Together with reference TRBV5-1 and TRBJ1-2, the CDR3 gives the full variable domain: KAGVTQTPRYLIKTRGQQVTLSCSPISGHRSVSWYQQTPGQGLQFLFEYFSETQRNKGNFPGRFSGRQFSNSRSEMNVSTLELGDSALYLCASSLAEQGILYGYTFGSGTRLTVV.

This clone occurred a few times. The V gene is TRBV7-2, the J gene TRBJ2-3, with 9 bases lining up with TRBD1. V was clipped by 5 bases and J by 4 bases; unmatched bases: 4. The CDR3 contains 14 residues. The V gene's germline CDR1 is SGHTA and CDR2 FQGNSA. The CDR3 DNA follows: TGTGCCAGCAGCCTATACAGGGGGCCAGATACGCAGTATTTT. Its translation: CASSLYRGPDTQYF.

This chain joins TRBV2 and TRBJ1-5, with TRBD1 matching 8 bases. J lost 7 bases, V lost 6 bases, and 11 bases had no gene match. The CDR3 loop spans 15 amino acids. CDR1 and CDR2 from the germline V gene are SNHLY and FYNNEI. CDR3 in amino acids: CASRDKTGGRQPQHF. CDR3 sequence (DNA): TGTGCCAGCAGAGATAAAACAGGGGGTAGGCAGCCCCAGCATTTT.

This clone appeared a few times. The sample carries other DNA sequences with the same CDR3. V usage is TRBV5-1 and J usage is TRBJ1-2; the match to TRBD1 covers 10 bases. This CDR3 is built from 14 residues. CDR1 is SGHRS and CDR2 is YFSETQ in the germline V gene. Trimming removed 0 bases from V and 8 bases from J; junction bases left unmatched: 4. CDR3 sequence: CASSLGQGAFGYTF. The DNA of the CDR3 is TGCGCCAGCAGCTTGGGACAGGGGGCGTTCGGCTACACCTTC.

The gene calls are TRBV6-8 and TRBJ2-1, with 10 bases identical to TRBD2. Unmatched junction bases numbered 15, after V lost 2 bases and J lost 8 bases. CDR3 length equals 18 residues. Germline V gene sequence: CDR1 MNHGY, CDR2 SAAAGT. The CDR3 DNA is TGTGCCAGCAGTTACCGGACAGGGAAGAGGCTAGCGGGAGATGAGCAGTTCTTC. This gives the protein CASSYRTGKRLAGDEQFF.

This clone was seen once. V is TRBV18 and J is TRBJ2-5; 10 bases are a match to TRBD1. Gene TRBJ2-7 matches the end of the DNA better, so the J call may be wrong. This CDR3 is built from 13 residues. Germline CDR1 KGHSH, CDR2 LQKENI. The DNA of the CDR3 is TGTGCCACCGCCGGGACAGGGGCCTACGAGCAGTACTTC. This sequence encodes CATAGTGAYEQYF.

The genes are TRBV2 and TRBJ2-3, with TRBD2 as a possible D gene (5 bases). CDR3 size: 15 residues. Germline V gene data show CDR1 as SNHLY and CDR2 as FYNNEI. Trimming removed 6 bases from V and 0 bases from J, with 13 bases in between. This chain's CDR3 is CASRWTSASTDTQYF. For the CDR3, the DNA is TGTGCCAGCAGGTGGACTTCTGCTAGCACAGATACGCAGTATTTT.

The V call is TRBV6-1, the J call TRBJ1-1; 7 nucleotides agree with TRBD1. Germline V CDR1 and CDR2: MNHNS, SASEGT. Germline trimming cut 8 bases from V and 5 bases from J; bases unmatched to any gene: 5. The CDR3 contains 12 residues. The CDR3 bases are TGTGCCAGCGGCAGGGGGTATACTGAAGCTTTCTTT. It encodes CASGRGYTEAFF.

This chain links TRBV5-1 with TRBJ2-7; the D gene is possibly TRBD1 (6 bases). Trimming cost V 1 base and J 0 bases, with 11 bases left between them. Looked up from germline, CDR1 is SGHRS and CDR2 is YFSETQ. CDR3 length: 15 residues. CDR3 sequence: CASSLSGQSSYEQYF. The CDR3 bases are TGCGCCAGCAGCTTGTCCGGACAGAGCTCCTACGAGCAGTACTTC.

V gene TRBV28 combines with J gene TRBJ1-2; the D is unclear. The CDR3 is 13 residues long. V lost 6 bases and J lost 1, with 9 bases in between. Germline V gives CDR1 MDHEN, CDR2 SYDVKM. The CDR3 DNA reads TGTGCCAGCAGCTCAGCGCTTAACTATGGCTACACCTTC. This translates into CASSSALNYGYTF.

The chain links TRBV9 to TRBJ2-2, with a possible D match to TRBD2 (6 bases). Trimming cost V 3 bases and J 1 base, with 10 bases left between them. In germline, CDR1 is SGDLS, CDR2 YYNGEE. This CDR3 has 15 residues. Here the CDR3 DNA reads TGTGCCAGCAGCGGGGGGGTCATGAACACCGGGGAGCTGTTTTTT. Its translation: CASSGGVMNTGELFF.

The J gene is TRBJ2-2, the V gene TRBV7-8, with 10 positions matching TRBD1. Germline CDR1 and CDR2: SGHVS and FQNEAQ. The junction had 7 bases not matched to a gene; V was cut back by 1 base and J by 5 bases. The CDR3 covers 17 residues. CDR3 region: CASSLVGGQGRTGELFF. The CDR3 nucleotides are TGTGCCAGCAGCTTAGTAGGGGGACAGGGGCGTACCGGGGAGCTGTTTTTT.

Regarding this clone: An end of the junction does not agree with germline; a read error may underlie this. This rearrangement joins TRBV7-7 to TRBJ2-5; 8 nucleotides align to TRBD2. This CDR3 contains 14 residues. From germline, CDR1 is SSHAT and CDR2 FNYEAQ (reference sequence). CDR3 region: CASSSRAGEETQYF. As DNA, the CDR3 is TGTGCTAGCAGCTCGCGAGCGGGAGAAGAGACCCAGTACTTC.

The rearrangement uses TRBV6-5 and TRBJ2-7; 10 bases align to TRBD1. V shed 2 bases, J shed 2 bases, and the junction held 3 bases outside the gene matches. The V gene's germline CDR1 is MNHEY and CDR2 SVGAGI. This CDR3 contains 15 residues. The CDR3 reads CASSYRDRGTYEQYF. In DNA form, the CDR3 reads TGTGCCAGCAGTTACAGGGACAGGGGAACCTACGAGCAGTACTTC.

The V call is TRBV9, the J call TRBJ2-2; no clear D gene. CDR1 is SGDLS, CDR2 YYNGEE, per germline. The CDR3 contains 17 residues. V gave up 3 bases and J gave up 4 bases, with 19 bases separating them. As DNA, the CDR3 is TGTGCCAGCAGCGCCCCCAAGTGGGCGCGTAGCACCGGGGAGCTGTTTTTT. Residues: CASSAPKWARSTGELFF. The full variable domain, in which reference TRBV9 and TRBJ2-2 provide the parts outside the CDR3, is DSGVTQTPKHLITATGQRVTLRCSPRSGDLSVYWYQQSLDQGLQFLIQYYNGEERAKGNILERFSAQQFPDLHSELNLSSLELGDSALYFCASSAPKWARSTGELFFGEGSRLTVL.

The chain is built from TRBV6-1 and TRBJ1-5, with D hard to call. V lost 5 bases and J 3 bases, leaving 8 bases between the germline ends. The germline V gene has CDR1 MNHNS and CDR2 SASEGT. The CDR3 covers 13 residues. For the CDR3, the DNA is TGTGCCAGCAGTCTAACTTTCAATCAGCCCCAGCATTTT. Amino acids: CASSLTFNQPQHF.

The chain is built from TRBV6-5 and TRBJ2-2; 8 bases align to TRBD1. Trimming took 4 bases from V and 3 from J; bases not matched to a gene: 7. This CDR3 comprises 16 residues. The germline gives CDR1 MNHEY, CDR2 SVGAGI. DNA of the CDR3: TGTGCCAGCAGTTCCATGGACAGGGCTCACACCGGGGAGCTGTTTTTT. Translated, it gives CASSSMDRAHTGELFF.

The J gene is TRBJ2-3, the V gene TRBV4-1; possible D gene TRBD1, 5 bases. The germline V and J ends were trimmed by 0 bases and 4 bases, with 14 bases remaining between them. CDR3 length: 16 amino acids. In germline, CDR1 is MGHRA, CDR2 YSYEKL. The CDR3 nucleotides read TGCGCCAGCAGCCAAGATTGGGGCACGACTGCAGATACGCAGTATTTT. Protein sequence: CASSQDWGTTADTQYF.

V gene TRBV9 combines with J gene TRBJ2-7; 7 positions agree with TRBD2. V was pared by 3 bases and J by 5 bases, with 2 bases of the junction left unmatched. The germline V gene has CDR1 SGDLS and CDR2 YYNGEE. The CDR3 is 12 amino acids. CDR3 sequence reads: CASSGGGDEQYF. In DNA, the CDR3 is TGTGCCAGCAGCGGTGGGGGGGACGAGCAGTACTTC.

This clone came up once. The rearrangement uses TRBV11-3 and TRBJ1-1; the D gene is possibly TRBD1 (5 bases). Germline CDR1 SGHNT, CDR2 YENEEA. The V and J ends lost 0 bases and 3 bases respectively, with 8 bases between them. This CDR3 region has 14 residues. CDR3 amino acids: CASSLDGGDTEAFF. The CDR3 nucleotides read TGTGCCAGCAGCTTAGATGGGGGGGACACTGAAGCTTTCTTT.

The chain combines TRBV6-1 with TRBJ2-1, with 8 bases matching TRBD2. Germline loops: CDR1 MNHNS, CDR2 SASEGT. The V gene end was trimmed by 7 bases and the J gene end by 7 bases; junction bases not matched to a gene: 9. The CDR3 sequence is 14 residues long. The CDR3 bases are TGTGCCAGCAAGACGGGACTAGTTGAGAATGAGCAGTTCTTC. This encodes CASKTGLVENEQFF.